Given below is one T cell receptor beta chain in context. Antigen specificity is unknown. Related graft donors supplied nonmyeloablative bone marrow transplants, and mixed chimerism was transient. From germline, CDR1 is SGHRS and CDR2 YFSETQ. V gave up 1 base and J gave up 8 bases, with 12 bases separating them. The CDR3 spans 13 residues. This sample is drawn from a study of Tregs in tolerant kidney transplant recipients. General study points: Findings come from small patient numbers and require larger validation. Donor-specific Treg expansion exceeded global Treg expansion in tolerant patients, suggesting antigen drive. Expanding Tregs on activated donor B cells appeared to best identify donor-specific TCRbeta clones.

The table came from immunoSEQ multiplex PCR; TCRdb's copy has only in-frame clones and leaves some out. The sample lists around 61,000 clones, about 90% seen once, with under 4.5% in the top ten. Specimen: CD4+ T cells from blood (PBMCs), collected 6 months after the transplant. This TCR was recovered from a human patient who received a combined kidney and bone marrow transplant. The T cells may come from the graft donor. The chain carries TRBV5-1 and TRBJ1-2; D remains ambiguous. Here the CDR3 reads CASSLSGPQGYTF. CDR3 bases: TGCGCCAGCAGCTTGAGCGGTCCTCAGGGCTACACCTTC.